The rows below give T cell receptor beta chains drawn from one sample of a study of T cells after yellow fever vaccination. From the 5' RACE reads, TCRdb called clonotypes with MiXCR, one entry per CDR3 protein. The data hold about 240,000 distinct CDR3 sequences, with over 3% observed a single time. Material: PBMCs, obtained 15 days after the yellow fever booster vaccination. The receptors come from a man younger than 30 who received the YFV17D yellow fever vaccine. Each CDR3 is given with its conserved first and last residue. The D gene is left open where the match is weak. Clone sizes are given selectively: once, few, many, or a class where the clone is expanded.

V gene	J gene	D gene	clone size	CDR3 protein
TRBV15	TRBJ2-1	TRBD2	NA	CATSARAAGIPNEQFF
TRBV9	TRBJ2-5	NA	many	CASSVEGGGETQYF
TRBV20-1	TRBJ2-5	NA	NA	CSASIQETQYF
TRBV5-1	TRBJ2-3	TRBD1	many	CASSPTSGGAGTDTQYF
TRBV10-3	TRBJ1-5	NA	few	CAISESGQSPKHF
TRBV7-3	TRBJ2-3	NA	many	CASSSVGGTQYF
TRBV10-3	TRBJ2-5	TRBD2	many	CAIKSGLAGEVGTQYF
TRBV7-8	TRBJ1-5	NA	many	CASSLVGRNQPQHF
TRBV12-3/TRBV12-4	TRBJ2-3	TRBD1	NA	CASSFRDRATDTQYF
TRBV6-5	TRBJ1-2	TRBD1	many	CASSPRGTGPLNYGYTF
TRBV19	TRBJ1-1	NA	few	CASSISIGMVTEAFF
TRBV2	TRBJ1-2	TRBD1	many	CASSADRARYGYTF
TRBV5-6	TRBJ1-1	NA	many	CASSPGGGVEAFF
TRBV18	TRBJ2-5	NA	many	CASSPGLQQETQYF
TRBV20-1	TRBJ1-2	NA	many	CSAHVRDGNYGYTF
TRBV7-2	TRBJ2-3	NA	many	CASSPQRDTQYF
TRBV7-8	TRBJ2-2	NA	many	CASRSRTNVGELFF
TRBV7-9	TRBJ1-1	NA	many	CASSFVGTEAFF
TRBV4-1	TRBJ2-3	NA	many	CASSQLVMGGTQYF
TRBV18	TRBJ2-5	NA	many	CASSPRGTQYF
TRBV5-4	TRBJ2-5	TRBD2	few	CASGMTSVVQTQYF
TRBV30	TRBJ1-2	NA	many	CAYSPDYTF
TRBV7-2	TRBJ2-5	TRBD2	many	CASSLSGGAGETQYF
TRBV2	TRBJ1-4	NA	many	CAGGAINEKLFF
TRBV5-1	TRBJ2-2	NA	medium-sized	CASSSPTNTGELFF
TRBV5-1	TRBJ2-3	TRBD2	many	CASSAGLAGGSTDTQYF
TRBV7-8	TRBJ2-1	TRBD2	many	CASSLVGGSYNEQFF
TRBV6-5	TRBJ2-6	NA	many	CASSYLKVSGANVLTF
TRBV7-9	TRBJ2-1	NA	many	CASSIDPFSNEQFF
TRBV21-1	TRBJ1-2	NA	many	CASVNGQGNYGYTF
TRBV6-5	TRBJ1-5	NA	many	CASSYSNGNQPQHF
TRBV7-6	TRBJ2-1	NA	many	CASSSGGGGLEQFF
TRBV30	TRBJ2-4	NA	many	CAWSQGKNIQYF
TRBV6-5	TRBJ1-1	NA	many	CASSYSGGDEAFF
TRBV7-2	TRBJ1-2	NA	many	CASSFDRLGGYTF
TRBV4-3	TRBJ1-1	NA	many	CASSPTTGRTEAFF
TRBV4-1	TRBJ2-2	TRBD1	many	CASSPTGSGELFF
TRBV5-5	TRBJ2-7	NA	NA	CASSSERAEQYF
TRBV18	TRBJ2-3	NA	many	CASSPRLGADTQYF
TRBV4-1	TRBJ2-4	TRBD1	many	CASSQDRGNIQYF
TRBV5-1	TRBJ2-2	NA	many	CASMWFDANTGELFF
TRBV7-3	TRBJ1-2	TRBD1	many	CASSPRQGLDGYTF
TRBV7-2	TRBJ2-7	TRBD2	many	CASSLGLAGGSNYEQYF
TRBV7-2	TRBJ2-3	NA	many	CASSLGEAVLDTQYF
TRBV6-6	TRBJ1-4	NA	NA	CASSYSRGEKLFF
TRBV3-1	TRBJ1-3	TRBD1	few	CASSISGTGSGNTIYF
TRBV5-1	TRBJ2-5	TRBD1	many	CASSPMLRQGAETQYF